The 32 T cell receptor beta chains below all came from one sample that was sequenced in a study of post-analysis software for immune sequencing data. Overall study results and limits: Patients showed TRBV5-6, TRBV5-1 and TRBV20-1 among roughly 5 TRBV segments more frequent than in controls.

The antigens for these receptors are not known. Unique molecular identifiers were carried by the TCR beta cDNA libraries. One entry per CDR3 protein, called by TCRdb with MiXCR from the PCR reads. The data show 750,000 to 950,000 distinct CDR3 sequences, approximately 50% seen once. The sequenced sample was blood. The receptors originated from a girl aged 5-17 years with multiple sclerosis.

The chain carries TRBV14 and TRBJ2-5; 12 nucleotides line up with TRBD2. The CDR3 consists of 15 residues. The V segment lost 4 bases and the J segment 5 bases; nucleotides outside the gene matches: 5. Germline V gene lookup returns CDR1 SGHDN and CDR2 FVKESK. CDR3 sequence (DNA): TGTGCCAGCAGCCCCTGGACTAGCGGGGTGGAGACCCAGTACTTC. Encoded protein: CASSPWTSGVETQYF.

The chain is built from TRBV5-6 and TRBJ2-5, with D unclear. The V gene lost 0 bases and the J gene lost 7 bases, with 13 bases spanning the gap. CDR3 size: 14 residues. The germline CDR1 and CDR2 sequences are SGHDT and YYEEEE. This chain's CDR3 is CASSLGHPAPTQYF. CDR3 nucleotides: TGTGCCAGCAGCTTGGGACACCCTGCCCCGACCCAGTACTTC.

V and J are TRBV29-1 and TRBJ2-7; D call uncertain. The V end was cut by 4 bases, the J end by 2 bases, with 15 bases between. The V gene's germline CDR1 is SQVTM and CDR2 ANQGSEA. The CDR3 is 14 amino acids. The CDR3 region has the DNA TGCAGCGTTGGGGCCCCGGGTCCCACCTACGAGCAGTACTTC. Translation: CSVGAPGPTYEQYF.

This clonotype has more than one count but fewer than ten. The chain recombines TRBV15 with TRBJ2-5; 14 bases agree with TRBD2. Trimming took 0 bases from V and 2 from J; bases not matched to a gene: 2. The germline V gene has CDR1 LNHNV and CDR2 YYDKDF (reference sequence). The CDR3 is 17 amino acids. CDR3 in amino acids: CATSREGLAGGQETQYF. For the CDR3, the DNA is TGTGCCACCAGCAGAGAAGGACTAGCGGGGGGTCAAGAGACCCAGTACTTC.

The rearrangement uses TRBV20-1 and TRBJ2-5; D gene unclear. V lost 5 bases and J lost 4, with 11 bases in between. Looked up from germline, CDR1 is DFQATT and CDR2 is SNEGSKA (reference sequence). The CDR3 totals 12 residues. CDR3 loop: CSAPRWGETQYF. CDR3 coding DNA: TGCAGTGCTCCTCGGTGGGGAGAGACCCAGTACTTC.

This sequence joins TRBV6-5 and TRBJ2-7; 10 positions match TRBD1. Trimming took 6 bases from V and 2 from J; bases not matched to a gene: 7. CDR3 length equals 15 residues. Germline-derived CDR1 and CDR2 are MNHEY and SVGAGI. This CDR3 reads CASRVTGQGTYEQYF. DNA of the CDR3: TGTGCCAGCAGAGTCACGGGACAGGGGACCTACGAGCAGTACTTC.

This clonotype was seen a few times. The CDR3 reads CASSGLAVRRGYEQYF. The DNA for the CDR3 is TGTGCCAGCAGTGGATTAGCGGTGAGGAGGGGCTACGAGCAGTACTTC. The gene calls are TRBV25-1 and TRBJ2-7; D perhaps matches TRBD2 (6 bases). The CDR3 spans 16 residues. CDR1 is MGHDK and CDR2 is SYGVNS in the germline V gene. V lost 4 bases to trimming and J lost 3 bases, with 19 bases between them.

A word on this clonotype: One end of the junction does not line up with germline, which may come from a read error. The chain carries TRBV2 and TRBJ2-5; 9 positions match TRBD2. CDR3 size: 15 residues. Germline V gives CDR1 SNHLY, CDR2 FYNNEI. The CDR3 is CASSEMAGGLSEQVF. For the CDR3, the DNA is TGTGCCAGCAGTGAAATGGCGGGGGGGCTAAGTGAGCAGGTCTTC.

The chain uses TRBV11-2 and TRBJ1-2; 7 nucleotides agree with TRBD1. Germline V gene sequence: CDR1 SGHAT, CDR2 FQNNGV. V dropped 4 bases and J dropped 5; count of bases not matched to a gene: 4. The CDR3 is 13 amino acids. The chain's CDR3 is CASSYGQAYGYTF. CDR3 sequence (DNA): TGTGCCAGCAGCTATGGACAGGCGTATGGCTACACCTTC.

This clonotype appeared a few times. This chain connects TRBV29-1 to TRBJ1-2, with D unresolved. Germline CDR1 is SQVTM and CDR2 is ANQGSEA. V lost 2 bases to trimming and J lost 0 bases, with 10 bases between them. The CDR3 has 14 amino acids. CDR3 amino acids: CSVERERANYGYTF. CDR3 sequence (DNA): TGCAGCGTTGAACGAGAGAGAGCTAACTATGGCTACACCTTC.

Many counts were recorded for this clonotype. The V and J genes are TRBV28 and TRBJ1-4; D unresolved. The CDR3 has 15 amino acids. The germline CDR1 and CDR2 sequences are MDHEN and SYDVKM. Deletions cut 2 bases from V and 5 bases from J, with 12 bases between. The CDR3 region has the DNA TGTGCCAGCAGTTTAAGCACGCAACTGAATGAAAAACTGTTTTTT. Encoded protein: CASSLSTQLNEKLFF.

The rearrangement uses TRBV20-1 and TRBJ2-2, with 8 bases that match TRBD1. Germline CDR1 and CDR2: DFQATT and SNEGSKA (reference sequence). CDR3 length equals 14 residues. Trimming took 6 bases from V and 6 from J; bases not matched to a gene: 9. In DNA form, the CDR3 reads TGCAGTGCCCTCCTCAAGGGACAGGCCGGGGAGCTGTTTTTT. Translation gives CSALLKGQAGELFF.

V is TRBV5-1 and J is TRBJ2-3; D unclear. The CDR3 is 14 residues long. Trimming took off 0 bases at V and 8 bases at J, with 13 bases between the two ends. Germline CDR1 SGHRS, CDR2 YFSETQ. The CDR3 DNA reads as TGCGCCAGCAGCTTGGGGACGGGCCCATCTACGCAGTATTTT. Translating gives CASSLGTGPSTQYF.

This chain joins TRBV30 and TRBJ2-6; possibly TRBD1 for D (5 bases). Germline CDR1 and CDR2: GTSNPN and SVGIG (reference sequence). This CDR3 contains 16 residues. With 0 bases removed from V and 4 bases from J, the gap between germline ends came to 13 bases. The CDR3 spells CAWSVMAGLGANVLTF. The DNA for the CDR3 is TGTGCCTGGAGTGTAATGGCAGGGTTAGGGGCCAACGTCCTGACTTTC.

This clonotype has just one count. The genes are TRBV25-1 and TRBJ2-1; no clear D. The germline V gene has CDR1 MGHDK and CDR2 SYGVNS. CDR3 length: 11 amino acids. V lost 2 bases to trimming and J lost 5 bases, with 1 base between them. CDR3 bases: TGTGCCAGCAGTGAAAACAATGAGCAGTTCTTC. Protein product: CASSENNEQFF.

This chain joins TRBV5-1 and TRBJ2-2; no clear D gene. CDR1 is SGHRS, CDR2 YFSETQ, per germline. This CDR3 spans 17 amino acids. Trimming stripped 1 base from V and 7 bases from J, with 20 bases between. The CDR3 sequence is CASSLSPDLTVVGELFF. DNA of the CDR3: TGCGCCAGCAGCTTGTCACCAGACCTAACTGTCGTCGGGGAGCTGTTTTTT. The full variable domain, its missing parts supplied by reference TRBV5-1 and TRBJ2-2, is KAGVTQTPRYLIKTRGQQVTLSCSPISGHRSVSWYQQTPGQGLQFLFEYFSETQRNKGNFPGRFSGRQFSNSRSEMNVSTLELGDSALYLCASSLSPDLTVVGELFFGEGSRLTVL.

This clonotype showed up just a few times. This sequence joins TRBV6-5 and TRBJ1-1; D is ambiguous. V was cut by 3 bases and J by 1 base, with 6 bases left in between. The CDR3 is 13 residues long. In germline, CDR1 is MNHEY, CDR2 SVGAGI. The chain's CDR3 is CASSYLPNTEAFF. The CDR3 nucleotides read TGTGCCAGCAGTTATCTTCCGAACACTGAAGCTTTCTTT.

This clonotype was seen more than once but under ten times. For the CDR3, the DNA is TGCAGCGTCGGCCACGGCACCGAAAACTATGGCTACACCTTC. It specifies CSVGHGTENYGYTF. The chain links TRBV29-1 to TRBJ1-2; no reliable D call. Trimming removed 6 bases from V and 2 bases from J, with 16 bases in between. The V gene's germline CDR1 is SQVTM and CDR2 ANQGSEA. The CDR3 runs 14 residues.

The rearrangement uses TRBV15 and TRBJ2-1, with D tentatively TRBD2 (6 bases). This CDR3 comprises 16 residues. Germline V lookup: CDR1 LNHNV, CDR2 YYDKDF (reference sequence). V was trimmed by 3 bases and J by 0 bases, leaving 12 bases between them. CDR3 loop: CATSSFRRASYNEQFF. The CDR3 bases are TGTGCCACCAGCAGCTTCAGGAGGGCCTCCTACAATGAGCAGTTCTTC.

The chain is built from TRBV12-3 or TRBV12-4 and TRBJ1-2; D might be TRBD1 (5 bases). V gave up 7 bases and J gave up 12 bases, with 27 bases separating them. The CDR3 has 15 residues. The DNA of the CDR3 is TGTGCCAGCAAAACCCGGGACTCCAACCTCAAAGGCCACACCTTC. It encodes CASKTRDSNLKGHTF.

This clonotype was counted a single time. This chain uses TRBV3-1 with TRBJ2-1; no clear D. V shed 2 bases and J shed 11 bases, with 10 bases lying between them. Germline V gene lookup returns CDR1 LGHDT and CDR2 YNNKEL (reference sequence). CDR3 length equals 12 residues. The CDR3 protein is CASSQRQGKQFF. The DNA for the CDR3 is TGTGCCAGCAGCCAACGCCAAGGTAAGCAGTTCTTC.

The chain carries TRBV7-9 and TRBJ2-4; possibly TRBD1 for D (6 bases). This CDR3 is 15 amino acids long. CDR1 is SEHNR and CDR2 is FQNEAQ in the germline V gene (reference sequence). V dropped 6 bases and J dropped 3 bases, with 15 bases sitting between them. The CDR3 sequence: CASSNRQVVKNIQYF. The CDR3, as DNA: TGTGCCAGCAGTAACAGACAGGTAGTCAAAAACATTCAGTACTTC.

V usage is TRBV12-5 and J usage is TRBJ2-1; the D gene could be TRBD1 or TRBD2 (5 bases each). Germline lookup yields CDR1 LGHNT and CDR2 FRNRAP. CDR3 length equals 14 residues. The DNA for the CDR3 is TGTGCCGGGACGGGCCTCAGCTCCTACAATGAGCAGTTCTTC. This sequence encodes CAGTGLSSYNEQFF.

The chain carries TRBV20-1 and TRBJ2-7; TRBD2 is a possible D gene (5 bases). Trimming took 6 bases from V and 2 from J, leaving 20 bases between them. Per the germline V gene, CDR1 is DFQATT and CDR2 is SNEGSKA (reference sequence). This CDR3 spans 15 amino acids. The CDR3 nucleotides read TGCAGTGCCGGACGCCGAGGGAGCACGACCTACGAGCAGTACTTC. As protein: CSAGRRGSTTYEQYF.

DNA of the CDR3: TGTGCCAGCAGCCCCACAGGACTAGCCATCCTCTACGAGCAGTACTTC. Translation: CASSPTGLAILYEQYF. The chain employs TRBV7-4 and TRBJ2-7; 8 bases align to TRBD2. From germline, CDR1 is SGHVT and CDR2 SQSDAQ. V shed 5 bases, J shed 3 bases, and the junction held 12 bases outside the gene matches. The length of the CDR3 is 16 residues.

V usage is TRBV11-2 and J usage is TRBJ2-3; D perhaps matches TRBD2 (5 bases). This CDR3 region has 15 residues. Trimming took 2 bases from V and 6 from J, leaving 15 bases between them. Per germline, CDR1 SGHAT and CDR2 FQNNGV. This CDR3 is CASSLFPGLSDTQYF. CDR3 coding DNA: TGTGCCAGCAGCTTATTCCCAGGACTTTCGGATACGCAGTATTTT.

The chain is built from TRBV10-2 and TRBJ2-1; D unclear. CDR1 WSHSY and CDR2 SAAADI come from the germline V gene. V shed 3 bases and J shed 7 bases, with 16 bases lying between them. This CDR3 is built from 15 residues. The CDR3 coding sequence is TGCGCCAGCAGTGATAGCCTCCACGGAAGGAATGAGCAGTTCTTC. Translation gives CASSDSLHGRNEQFF.

This rearrangement joins TRBV9 to TRBJ2-1; unclear D gene. Trimming removed 6 bases from V and 3 bases from J, with 13 bases in between. The CDR3 covers 14 residues. Germline V lookup: CDR1 SGDLS, CDR2 YYNGEE. The DNA for the CDR3 is TGTGCCAGCACCTCGGTTGGGGACTACAATGAGCAGTTCTTC. This sequence encodes CASTSVGDYNEQFF.

The sample holds a few counts of this clonotype. This rearrangement joins TRBV20-1 to TRBJ2-5; 13 positions agree with TRBD2. V shed 6 bases and J 5 bases; nucleotides not matched to a gene: 6. The CDR3 has 14 residues. Germline V gene lookup returns CDR1 DFQATT and CDR2 SNEGSKA (reference sequence). CDR3 loop: CSAWELAGGETQYF. CDR3 sequence (DNA): TGCAGTGCCTGGGAACTAGCGGGAGGGGAGACCCAGTACTTC.

This clonotype was picked up many times. The chain is built from TRBV29-1 and TRBJ2-4; the D gene is possibly TRBD1 (5 bases). Per germline, CDR1 SQVTM and CDR2 ANQGSEA. V lost 7 bases, J lost 13 bases, and 14 bases lay in between. This CDR3 spans 10 amino acids. DNA of the CDR3: TGCAGCGCTCTATGGGGCAAGCAGTACTTC. Encoded protein: CSALWGKQYF.

The gene calls are TRBV20-1 and TRBJ1-4; 7 nucleotides match TRBD1. Germline CDR1 DFQATT, CDR2 SNEGSKA (reference sequence). V was clipped by 0 bases and J by 8 bases; unmatched bases: 9. The CDR3 spans 15 residues. The CDR3 region is CSAREQQGLGEKLFF. The DNA of the CDR3 is TGCAGTGCTAGAGAGCAACAGGGGTTAGGAGAAAAACTGTTTTTT.

The chain is built from TRBV5-1 and TRBJ2-7; 12 bases match TRBD2. CDR3 size: 19 residues. V lost 2 bases, J lost 0 bases, and 12 bases stayed unmatched. Germline assignment: CDR1 SGHRS and CDR2 YFSETQ. The CDR3 loop is CASSFSAGTSGPPSYEQYF. The CDR3 DNA follows: TGCGCCAGCAGCTTCAGCGCCGGGACTAGCGGGCCCCCCTCCTACGAGCAGTACTTC. The whole variable domain, remainder taken from reference TRBV5-1 and TRBJ2-7, is KAGVTQTPRYLIKTRGQQVTLSCSPISGHRSVSWYQQTPGQGLQFLFEYFSETQRNKGNFPGRFSGRQFSNSRSEMNVSTLELGDSALYLCASSFSAGTSGPPSYEQYFGPGTRLTVT.